This TCR beta chain was sequenced during a study of T-cell memory formation after mild COVID-19 (dated by TCRdb to the early 2020s). Notes on the research overall: Most TCR sequence clusters were specific to one of the two donors. T-cell clones expanding and contracting after mild COVID-19 in two donors were tracked by longitudinal TCRalpha and TCRbeta repertoire sequencing. Two young, previously healthy adult volunteers, one female and one male, were included in the cohort.

Relative to germline, V is missing 0 bases and J is missing 6 bases, with 5 bases of the junction outside any gene match. Taken from the germline V gene, the CDR1 and CDR2 loops are ENHRY and SYGVKD. Counted from cysteine to phenylalanine, this CDR3 has 14 amino acids. Left in the record is the CDR3 DNA by itself, 42 bases read in frame from the first base. PBMCs were isolated by Ficoll-Paque density gradient centrifugation. General study outcomes and caveats: Balanced CD4/CD8 phenotypes were observed for clones contracting from day 15 to 85, whereas a bias towards CD4+ was observed for a second wave of clones expanding from day 15 to 37. Only a couple of mild cases were covered in the study, and larger cohorts including severe cases with pre-infection samples were considered necessary. Whether the second-wave clones peaking on day 37 were SARS-CoV-2 specific was not confirmed. Contracting CD4+ clones appeared mostly in the CM and EM memory subsets, whereas CD8+ clones were enriched in EMRA. Some responding clones were detected in pre-infection memory, suggesting pre-existing cross-reactive memory T cells joined the SARS-CoV-2 response.

The instrument given in TCRdb is Illumina NovaSeq 6000. cDNA libraries for TCRalpha and TCRbeta were prepared by 5'RACE using constant-segment primers, with sample barcodes and unique molecular identifiers added. RNA was extracted from every sample with Trizol reagent. Library amplification was performed in two PCR steps, and a second sample barcode and Illumina TruSeq adapters were introduced in the second step. Sequencing of the libraries was done on an Illumina NovaSeq, producing 2 x 150 bp paired-end reads. Under the source paper's analysis protocol: With migec v1.2.7, reads were demultiplexed and then collapsed into UMI-guided consensus sequences. With mixcr v2.1.11, UMI consensuses were aligned to TRA and TRB V and J templates and assembled into clonotypes. Expanded or contracted clonotypes were those called significant by both edgeR and NoisET, with noise models trained on biological replicates. edgeR calls used a false discovery rate-adjusted p below 0.01 and a log2 fold-change threshold of 1. As an exploratory analysis of dynamics, max-normalized trajectories of the 1000 most abundant clonotypes were examined by PCA with hierarchical clustering. Each responding clone was given a CD4 or CD8 phenotype based on the CD4+ and CD8+ repertoires, which had been sequenced separately. The public sequencing data were trimmed at Q25 with fastp and processed into clonotypes with MiXCR by TCRdb, which kept only in-frame beta chains. Rows are unified per CDR3 protein, each entry keeping the most common DNA and genes. TCRdb's processing, not the study's, gives the V and J calls here. A total of some 130,000 distinct CDR3 sequences appear in this sample, approximately 5.9% of them only once. In total, the top ten clones hold 2% to 2.5% of the sample.

This clonotype has a handful of counts. No antigen is known for it. No much larger clonotype is one base removed from it; base qualities were not supplied. Input material: PBMCs or a T cell subset sorted from them (not recorded which). This TCR derives from an adult woman who had mild COVID-19 (a few samples of this study predate the infection). The sample titles of this study are shuffled in the database, so cell type and time point are left out; the donor was told from shared clones. The V and J segments used are TRBV10-3 and TRBJ2-7; TRBD1 agrees with 7 junctional bases. The sequenced DNA: TGTGCCATCAGTGAGTCGGTAGGGGGCGCCGAGCAGTACTTC. The encoded protein is CAISESVGGAEQYF.